The 17 T cell receptor beta chains reported below all come from one sample, sequenced in a study of cytomegalovirus exposure and HLA in healthy donors. The study ran its PCR with 60 Vbeta and 13 Jbeta primers. Libraries were prepared by immunoSEQ multiplex PCR; TCRdb keeps only in-frame clonotypes and omits some of them. The table lists around 200,000 clones, over 70% of them singletons. The sequenced sample was PBMCs. These receptors all come from a woman aged 25-40 years in good health and CMV-seropositive.

This clone has more than one count but fewer than ten. This rearrangement joins TRBV4-2 to TRBJ1-4; TRBD1 agrees at 10 bases. Trimming took 4 bases from V and 7 from J; bases not matched to a gene: 12. CDR3 length: 17 amino acids. CDR1 LGHNA and CDR2 YNFKEQ come from the germline V gene. CDR3 nucleotides: TGTGCCAGCAGCCCACGGGACAGGGGACCGGAGGGTGAAAAACTGTTTTTT. Translation gives CASSPRDRGPEGEKLFF.

The chain recombines TRBV7-2 with TRBJ2-2, with D possibly being TRBD2 (6 bases). Germline lookup yields CDR1 SGHTA and CDR2 FQGNSA. The CDR3 sequence is 14 residues long. With 0 bases removed from V and 5 bases from J, the gap between germline ends came to 7 bases. In DNA form, the CDR3 reads TGTGCCAGCAGCTTAGCTGGAGGGACCGGGGAGCTGTTTTTT. Translation gives CASSLAGGTGELFF. Based on the CDR3 plus reference TRBV7-2 and TRBJ2-2, the full variable domain is GAGVSQSPSNKVTEKGKDVELRCDPISGHTALYWYRQSLGQGLEFLIYFQGNSAPDKSGLPSDRFSAERTGGSVSTLTIQRTQQEDSAVYLCASSLAGGTGELFFGEGSRLTVL.

This chain connects TRBV2 to TRBJ1-2, with TRBD1 identical over 8 bases. Trimming took 6 bases from V and 8 from J; bases not matched to a gene: 14. The CDR3 spans 15 residues. The germline CDR1 and CDR2 sequences are SNHLY and FYNNEI. The CDR3 is CASRQDLGQGQGYTF. The CDR3 DNA is TGTGCCAGCAGACAAGATCTTGGACAGGGACAGGGCTACACCTTC.

The chain couples TRBV7-9 to TRBJ2-1; no clear D. The CDR3 has 15 amino acids. CDR1 and CDR2 (germline): SEHNR, FQNEAQ (reference sequence). V was cut by 0 bases and J by 7 bases, with 13 bases left in between. CDR3 sequence (DNA): TGTGCCAGCAGCTTAGCCCGGTTAAGTATGAATGAGCAGTTCTTC. Translated: CASSLARLSMNEQFF.

V is TRBV28 and J is TRBJ2-5, with a tentative D call TRBD2 (5 bases). The CDR3 contains 16 residues. With 4 bases removed from V and 2 bases from J, the gap between germline ends came to 17 bases. The V gene's germline CDR1 is MDHEN and CDR2 SYDVKM. Written as DNA, the CDR3 is TGTGCCAGCAGTTCCATCACCGGGATAAGGCAAGAGACCCAGTACTTC. It specifies CASSSITGIRQETQYF.

The chain recombines TRBV5-1 with TRBJ2-7; 14 bases agree with TRBD2. The germline V gene encodes CDR1 SGHRS and CDR2 YFSETQ. The CDR3 covers 14 residues. V shed 5 bases, J shed 6 bases, and the junction held 4 bases outside the gene matches. CDR3 in amino acids: CASRGTSGSGEQYF. Here the CDR3 DNA reads TGCGCCAGCAGGGGGACTAGCGGGAGTGGCGAGCAGTACTTC.

This chain links TRBV27 with TRBJ2-7; 8 bases are a match to TRBD2. Germline V gene lookup returns CDR1 MNHEY and CDR2 SMNVEV (reference sequence). The CDR3 has 13 amino acids. J gave up 0 bases and V 5 bases, and 0 bases lay outside the gene matches. The CDR3 region is CASSTSGSYEQYF. CDR3 in DNA: TGTGCCAGCAGTACTAGCGGCTCCTACGAGCAGTACTTC.

The V and J genes are TRBV6-1 and TRBJ1-3, with D uncertain. The V and J ends lost 0 bases and 0 bases respectively, with 12 bases between them. This CDR3 is 17 amino acids long. Per the germline V gene, CDR1 is MNHNS and CDR2 is SASEGT. The CDR3, as DNA: TGTGCCAGCAGTGAAGCAGGAGGGTTGAGCTCTGGAAACACCATATATTTT. Its translation: CASSEAGGLSSGNTIYF.

The J gene is TRBJ1-1, the V gene TRBV15; 7 nucleotides agree with TRBD1. This CDR3 comprises 15 residues. J was trimmed by 5 bases and V by 5 bases; bases with no gene match: 11. The germline gives CDR1 LNHNV, CDR2 YYDKDF (reference sequence). The CDR3 region has the DNA TGTGCCACCAGCTCGAGACACAGGGGAGGAACTGAAGCTTTCTTT. Translation gives CATSSRHRGGTEAFF. The whole variable domain, remainder taken from reference TRBV15 and TRBJ1-1, is DAMVIQNPRYQVTQFGKPVTLSCSQTLNHNVMYWYQQKSSQAPKLLFHYYDKDFNNEADTPDNFQSRRPNTSFCFLDIRSPGLGDTAMYLCATSSRHRGGTEAFFGQGTRLTVV.

This clone has only a few counts. This chain uses TRBV5-1 with TRBJ2-4, with 9 bases that match TRBD2. V was pared by 3 bases and J by 8 bases, with 9 bases of the junction left unmatched. The CDR3 is made up of 15 amino acids. The V gene's germline CDR1 is SGHRS and CDR2 YFSETQ. The CDR3 DNA reads TGCGCCAGCAGCTCCCACAGTAGCGGGAGCGACATTCAGTACTTC. Translating gives CASSSHSSGSDIQYF.

The gene calls are TRBV6-6 and TRBJ1-1; 8 nucleotides match TRBD1. Germline V lookup: CDR1 MNHNY, CDR2 SVGAGI (reference sequence). The length of the CDR3 is 15 residues. V trimming: 6 bases; J trimming: 10 bases; junction bases outside the gene matches: 16. The CDR3 loop reads CASSDGQGPNSVAFF. CDR3 coding DNA: TGTGCCAGCAGCGATGGACAGGGACCTAATTCGGTAGCTTTCTTT.

The chain employs TRBV18 and TRBJ2-7; D not certain. V was pared by 4 bases and J by 2 bases, with 12 bases between. Germline lookup yields CDR1 KGHSH and CDR2 LQKENI. CDR3 length: 14 amino acids. CDR3 sequence: CASSHKTQAYEQYF. The CDR3 DNA reads TGTGCCAGCTCACACAAGACTCAAGCCTACGAGCAGTACTTC.

Of note for this clone: The identical CDR3 is also encoded by other nucleotide sequences in the sample. This chain uses TRBV4-2 with TRBJ2-1; tentative D call: TRBD2 (5 bases). CDR1 LGHNA and CDR2 YNFKEQ come from the germline V gene. Trimming removed 0 bases from V and 6 bases from J, with 12 bases in between. CDR3 length: 15 residues. The CDR3 DNA reads as TGTGCCAGCAGCCAAGATCCCGTACTAGTCAATGAGCAGTTCTTC. Its translation is CASSQDPVLVNEQFF.

The chain links TRBV10-1 to TRBJ2-1, with 12 positions matching TRBD2. V lost 4 bases and J lost 4; bases outside the gene matches: 8. Germline V gene data show CDR1 as WNHNN and CDR2 as SYGVQD (reference sequence). CDR3 size: 17 residues. CDR3 loop: CASSGASGGDLYNEQFF. In DNA, the CDR3 is TGCGCCAGCAGTGGAGCTAGCGGGGGGGATTTATACAATGAGCAGTTCTTC.

V is TRBV7-2 and J is TRBJ1-1; D uncertain. Germline V gene data show CDR1 as SGHTA and CDR2 as FQGNSA. There are 13 residues in the CDR3. The V end was cut by 3 bases, the J end by 3 bases, with 8 bases between. CDR3 sequence (DNA): TGTGCCAGCAGCTTCCGCTCAGACACTGAAGCTTTCTTT. It translates to CASSFRSDTEAFF.

This clone came up a few times. The chain uses TRBV6-5 and TRBJ1-3; D perhaps matches TRBD1 (5 bases). This CDR3 comprises 14 residues. Germline-derived CDR1 and CDR2 are MNHEY and SVGAGI. V lost 8 bases to trimming and J lost 5 bases, with 16 bases between them. The CDR3 reads CASSTRDLRNTIYF. The CDR3 nucleotides read TGTGCCAGCTCGACCCGGGACTTGAGAAACACCATATATTTT.

CDR3 loop: CASSPGLPVEQYF. In DNA form, the CDR3 reads TGTGCCAGCTCACCCGGACTTCCTGTTGAGCAGTACTTC. V usage is TRBV18 and J usage is TRBJ2-7; TRBD2 is a possible D gene (5 bases). Deletions cut 3 bases from V and 7 bases from J, with 13 bases between. CDR3 length equals 13 residues. Germline V CDR1 and CDR2: KGHSH, LQKENI.